Here is one TCR beta chain with its context. No antigen is known for it. The CDR3 runs to 15 residues. The germline V gene has CDR1 SEHNR and CDR2 FQNEAQ (reference sequence). V lost 5 bases and J lost 5, with 16 bases in between. This sample is part of a study of long-term antiretroviral therapy in people with HIV. Study results and limitations: The range of CDR3 lengths in HIV repertoires proved narrower than that found in controls. Pre-ART expanded clones dominated the repertoire at every time point. The blood, collected between about 2004 and 2018, was possibly taken under older ART regimens.

Version v3.0 of the immunoSEQ assay was performed at survey level. Assay used: immunoSEQ multiplex PCR; TCRdb lists only in-frame clones, some missing. The repertoire consists of about 36,000 clones, with roughly 80% occurring once and the leading ten covering under 6.5%. No fewer than two post-ART and no fewer than one pre-ART PBMC samples existed for each donor. The chain uses TRBV7-9 and TRBJ2-1; D possibly corresponds to TRBD2 (6 bases). The TCR sequence derives from a man aged 25-45 years with HIV. The sequences come from unsorted PBMCs, collected 3.4 years after starting antiretroviral therapy. The CDR3 DNA reads as TGTGCCAGCAGCGAGATCAGCGGGTGGGACAATGAGCAGTTCTTC. Protein product: CASSEISGWDNEQFF.